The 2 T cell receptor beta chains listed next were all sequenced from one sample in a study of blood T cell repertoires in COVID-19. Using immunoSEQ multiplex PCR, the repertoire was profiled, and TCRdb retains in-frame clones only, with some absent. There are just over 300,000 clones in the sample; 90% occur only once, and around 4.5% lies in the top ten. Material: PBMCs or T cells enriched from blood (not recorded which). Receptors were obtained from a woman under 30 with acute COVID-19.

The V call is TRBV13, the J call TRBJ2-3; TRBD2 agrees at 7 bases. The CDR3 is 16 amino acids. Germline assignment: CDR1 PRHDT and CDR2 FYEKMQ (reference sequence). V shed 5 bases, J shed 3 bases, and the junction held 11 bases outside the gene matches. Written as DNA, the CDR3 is TGTGCCAGCAGCCTAAGCGGGGAATACCCTACAGATACGCAGTATTTT. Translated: CASSLSGEYPTDTQYF.

CDR3 coding DNA: TGTGCCAGCAGCCGGGGACTAGGGAACTCTGGGGCCAACGTCCTGACTTTC. Protein: CASSRGLGNSGANVLTF. The chain has TRBV3-1 (or the pseudogene TRBV3-2) and TRBJ2-6; 8 nucleotides agree with TRBD2. Trimming at V came to 4 bases and at J to 0 bases, leaving 5 bases not matched to a gene. The CDR3 runs 17 residues. The germline V gene has CDR1 LGHDT and CDR2 YNNKEL (reference sequence).